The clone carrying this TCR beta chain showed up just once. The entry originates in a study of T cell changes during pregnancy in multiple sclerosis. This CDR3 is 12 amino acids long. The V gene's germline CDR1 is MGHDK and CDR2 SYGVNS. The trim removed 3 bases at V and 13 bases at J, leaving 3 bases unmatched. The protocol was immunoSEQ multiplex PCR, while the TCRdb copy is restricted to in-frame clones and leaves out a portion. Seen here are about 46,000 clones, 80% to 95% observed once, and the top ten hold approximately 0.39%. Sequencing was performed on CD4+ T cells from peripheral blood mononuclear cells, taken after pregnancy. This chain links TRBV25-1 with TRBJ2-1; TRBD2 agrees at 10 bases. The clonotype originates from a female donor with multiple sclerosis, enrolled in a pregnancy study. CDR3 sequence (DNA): TGTGCCAGCAGTGAGGCTAGCGGGGGACAGTTCTTC. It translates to CASSEASGGQFF.